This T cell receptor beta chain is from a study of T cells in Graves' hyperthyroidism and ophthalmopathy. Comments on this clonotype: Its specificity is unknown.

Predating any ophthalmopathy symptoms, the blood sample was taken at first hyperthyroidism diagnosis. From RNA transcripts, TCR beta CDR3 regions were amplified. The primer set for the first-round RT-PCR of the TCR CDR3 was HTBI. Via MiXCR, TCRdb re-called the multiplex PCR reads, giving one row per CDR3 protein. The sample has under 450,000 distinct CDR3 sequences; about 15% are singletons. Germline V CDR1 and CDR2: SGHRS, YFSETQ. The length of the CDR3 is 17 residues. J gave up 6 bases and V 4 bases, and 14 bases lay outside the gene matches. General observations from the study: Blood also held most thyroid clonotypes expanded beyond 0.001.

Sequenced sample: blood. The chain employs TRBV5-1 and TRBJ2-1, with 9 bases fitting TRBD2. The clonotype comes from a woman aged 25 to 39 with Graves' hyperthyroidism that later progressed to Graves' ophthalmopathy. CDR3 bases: TGCGCCAGCAGCCCCAACCGCGGGGGGGATTGGGGCAATGAGCAGTTCTTC. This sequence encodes CASSPNRGGDWGNEQFF.